This T cell receptor (beta chain) is from a study of control samples from healthy donors and cancer patients. Germline lookup yields CDR1 SQVTM and CDR2 ANQGSEA. The CDR3 has 13 amino acids. V lost 7 bases and J 2 bases, leaving 12 bases between the germline ends. Clones were sequenced by immunoSEQ multiplex PCR, and TCRdb holds only the in-frame ones, with some missing. Here the sample spans approximately 150,000 clones, more than 85% being singletons. The specimen sequenced was blood. This TCR came from a woman between 40 and 50 years old in good health. The chain couples TRBV29-1 to TRBJ1-5; no clear D. This chain's CDR3 is CSAMEAGNQPQHF. The CDR3 DNA reads as TGCAGCGCTATGGAGGCGGGCAATCAGCCCCAGCATTTT.